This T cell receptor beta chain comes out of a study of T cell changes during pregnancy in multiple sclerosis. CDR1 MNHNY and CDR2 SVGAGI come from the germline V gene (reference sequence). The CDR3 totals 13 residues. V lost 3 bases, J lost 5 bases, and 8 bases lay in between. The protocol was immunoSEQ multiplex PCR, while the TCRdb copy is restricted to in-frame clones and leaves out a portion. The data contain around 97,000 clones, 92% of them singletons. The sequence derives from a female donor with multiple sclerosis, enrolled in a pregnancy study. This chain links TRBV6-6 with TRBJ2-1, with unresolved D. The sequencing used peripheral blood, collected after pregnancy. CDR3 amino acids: CASSYGPNNEQFF. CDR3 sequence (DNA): TGTGCCAGCAGTTATGGGCCTAACAATGAGCAGTTCTTC.